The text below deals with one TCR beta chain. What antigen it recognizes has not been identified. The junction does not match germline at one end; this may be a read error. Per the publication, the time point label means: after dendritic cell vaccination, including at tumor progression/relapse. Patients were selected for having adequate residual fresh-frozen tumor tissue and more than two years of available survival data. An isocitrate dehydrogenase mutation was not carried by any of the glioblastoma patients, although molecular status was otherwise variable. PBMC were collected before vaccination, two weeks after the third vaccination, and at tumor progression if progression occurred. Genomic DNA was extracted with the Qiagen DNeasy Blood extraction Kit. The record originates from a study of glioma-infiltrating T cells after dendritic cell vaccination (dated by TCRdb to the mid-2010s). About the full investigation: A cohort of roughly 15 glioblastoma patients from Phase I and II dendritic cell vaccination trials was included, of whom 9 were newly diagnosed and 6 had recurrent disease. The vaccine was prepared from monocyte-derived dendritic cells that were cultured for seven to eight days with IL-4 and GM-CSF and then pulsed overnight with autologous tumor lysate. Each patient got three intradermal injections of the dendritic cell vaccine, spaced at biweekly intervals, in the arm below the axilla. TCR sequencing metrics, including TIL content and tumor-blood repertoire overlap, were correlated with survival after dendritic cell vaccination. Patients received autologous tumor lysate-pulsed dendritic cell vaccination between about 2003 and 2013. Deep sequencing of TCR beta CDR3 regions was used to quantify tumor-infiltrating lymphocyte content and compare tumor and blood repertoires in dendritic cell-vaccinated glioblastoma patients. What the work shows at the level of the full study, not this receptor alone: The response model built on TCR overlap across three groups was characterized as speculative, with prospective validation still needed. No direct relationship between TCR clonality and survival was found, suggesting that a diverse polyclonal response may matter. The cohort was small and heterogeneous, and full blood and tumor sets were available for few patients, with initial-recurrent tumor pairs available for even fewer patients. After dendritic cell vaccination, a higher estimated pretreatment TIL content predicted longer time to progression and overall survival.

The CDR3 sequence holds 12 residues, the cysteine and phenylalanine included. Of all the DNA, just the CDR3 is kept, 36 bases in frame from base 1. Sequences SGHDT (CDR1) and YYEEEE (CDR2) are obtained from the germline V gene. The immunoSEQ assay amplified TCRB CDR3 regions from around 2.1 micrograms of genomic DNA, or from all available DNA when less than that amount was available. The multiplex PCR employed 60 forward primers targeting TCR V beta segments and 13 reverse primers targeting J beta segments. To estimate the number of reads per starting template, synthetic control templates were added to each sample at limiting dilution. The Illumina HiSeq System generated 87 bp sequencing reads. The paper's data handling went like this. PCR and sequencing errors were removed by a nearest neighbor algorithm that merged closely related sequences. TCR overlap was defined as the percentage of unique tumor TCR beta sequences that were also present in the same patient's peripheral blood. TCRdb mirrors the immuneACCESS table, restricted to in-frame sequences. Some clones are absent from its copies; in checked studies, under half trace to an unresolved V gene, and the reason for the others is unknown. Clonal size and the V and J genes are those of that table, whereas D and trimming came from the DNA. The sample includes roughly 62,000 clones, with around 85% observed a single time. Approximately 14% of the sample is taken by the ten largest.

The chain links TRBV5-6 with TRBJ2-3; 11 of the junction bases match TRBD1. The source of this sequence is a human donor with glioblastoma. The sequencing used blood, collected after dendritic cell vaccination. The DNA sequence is TGTGCCAGCAGCGCCCGGGACAGGGGGTGGAGATTT. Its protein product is CASSARDRGWRF.